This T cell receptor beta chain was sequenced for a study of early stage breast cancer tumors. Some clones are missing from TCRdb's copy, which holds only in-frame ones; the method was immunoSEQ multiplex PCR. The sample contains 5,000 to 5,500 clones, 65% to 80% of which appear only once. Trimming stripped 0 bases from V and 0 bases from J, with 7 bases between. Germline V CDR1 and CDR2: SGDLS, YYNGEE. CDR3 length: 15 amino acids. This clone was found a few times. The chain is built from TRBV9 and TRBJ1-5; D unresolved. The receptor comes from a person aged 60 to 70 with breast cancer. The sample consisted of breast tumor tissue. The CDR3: CASSVGDTSNQPQHF. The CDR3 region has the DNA TGTGCCAGCAGCGTAGGAGACACTAGCAATCAGCCCCAGCATTTT.